This T cell receptor beta chain was captured in a study of blood T cell repertoires in COVID-19. About the research overall: Acute and convalescent COVID-19 specimens originated in the United States, Italy and Spain.

Profiling relied on immunoSEQ multiplex PCR, and the TCRdb table lists in-frame clones only, not all of them. The sample comprises roughly 230,000 clones, approximately 80% of which are singletons, and roughly a tenth rests with the top ten. Seattle patient enrollment occurred during active infection, with longitudinal follow-up thereafter. The CDR3 is made up of 13 amino acids. Trimming removed 3 bases at V and 5 bases at J, with 10 bases between. Germline V lookup: CDR1 LNHDA, CDR2 SQIVND (reference sequence). The source material was peripheral blood. The source is a woman aged 80 or older with COVID-19, enrolled during active disease. This chain joins TRBV19 and TRBJ2-5, with D possibly matching TRBD2 (6 bases). This chain's CDR3 is CASSIMEGETQYF. The CDR3 DNA is TGTGCCAGTAGTATTATGGAGGGGGAGACCCAGTACTTC. The variable domain in full, completed from reference TRBV19 and TRBJ2-5, reads DGGITQSPKYLFRKEGQNVTLSCEQNLNHDAMYWYRQDPGQGLRLIYYSQIVNDFQKGDIAEGYSVSREKKESFPLTVTSAQKNPTAFYLCASSIMEGETQYFGPGTRLLVL.